The entry below describes one TCR beta chain. Its specificity is not known. Naive CD8 populations comprised CD45RO-negative cells positively selected for CCR7, excluding terminally differentiated effector memory CD45RA+ cells. Participating donors were healthy, HIV-negative adults free of recent acute infections or vaccinations. The data belong to a study of shared clonotypes between healthy human individuals. Study-wide findings and caveats: Rarefaction curves obtained for sorted subsets showed sequencing incomplete despite large depth.

This CDR3 is 13 amino acids long. Germline V gene sequence: CDR1 SGHRS, CDR2 YFSETQ. V dropped 1 base and J dropped 4 bases, with 7 bases sitting between them. The deep-level immunoSEQ assay was used. Each subset's genomic DNA was shared equally among a number of immunoSEQ plates. Some clones are missing from TCRdb's copy, which holds only in-frame ones; the method was immunoSEQ multiplex PCR. The data hold about 2.1 million clones, with 85% to 95% observed a single time. The rearrangement uses TRBV5-1 and TRBJ2-3; D is uncertain. This TCR was sampled from a man younger than 35 in good health. Some clones in this sample may be carry-over from other donors' samples. Material for sequencing was naive CD8+ T cells from PBMCs. CDR3 residues: CASSLTYADTQYF. The DNA of the CDR3 is TGCGCCAGCAGCTTGACCTATGCAGATACGCAGTATTTT.